These 24 T cell receptor beta chains were sequenced from one sample in a study of T cell repertoires in MIS-A myocarditis. Here immunoSEQ multiplex PCR was the method, and the copy in TCRdb shows in-frame clones only, minus some. Among roughly 12,000 clones listed, roughly 80% were seen once. The specimen sequenced was right ventricle heart tissue obtained at autopsy. The source of these receptors is a man aged 18-30 years with fulminant myocarditis from multisystem inflammatory syndrome in adults (MIS-A) after COVID-19.

The chain combines TRBV28 with TRBJ1-5; D gene uncertain. This CDR3 comprises 15 residues. The V and J ends lost 6 bases and 2 bases respectively, with 14 bases between them. Germline V gene data show CDR1 as MDHEN and CDR2 as SYDVKM. CDR3 sequence reads: CASRHALGGNQPQHF. Written as DNA, the CDR3 is TGTGCCAGCAGACACGCTTTAGGAGGCAATCAGCCCCAGCATTTT. The variable domain in full, completed from reference TRBV28 and TRBJ1-5, reads DVKVTQSSRYLVKRTGEKVFLECVQDMDHENMFWYRQDPGLGLRLIYFSYDVKMKEKGDIPEGYSVSREKKERFSLILESASTNQTSMYLCASRHALGGNQPQHFGDGTRLSIL.

The chain employs TRBV7-2 and TRBJ1-6; D might be TRBD1 (5 bases). This CDR3 is built from 13 residues. Germline CDR1 and CDR2: SGHTA and FQGNSA. Trimming pared 5 bases from V and 11 bases from J, leaving 13 bases between. CDR3 loop: CASSPGGLTPLHF. CDR3 sequence (DNA): TGTGCCAGCAGCCCCGGGGGGTTAACACCCCTCCACTTT.

The chain joins TRBV4-3 to TRBJ2-2; TRBD1 is a possible D gene (5 bases). This CDR3 has 19 amino acids. Germline V gene sequence: CDR1 LGHNA, CDR2 YSLEER. V lost 0 bases, J lost 0 bases, and 17 bases lay in between. The CDR3 DNA is TGCGCCAGCAGCCAAGAGGTGGACAAGATTTACGCGAACACCGGGGAGCTGTTTTTT. Translating gives CASSQEVDKIYANTGELFF.

The V gene is TRBV21-1, the J gene TRBJ1-2; TRBD1 reflects the table's D call only, with no check against the DNA. TRBV21-1 is a pseudogene segment. The CDR3 is 15 amino acids. The DNA of the CDR3 is TGTGCCAGCAGGGGGAAAACAGGGAGAAACTATGGCTACACCTTC. This codes for CASRGKTGRNYGYTF.

This sequence joins TRBV5-1 and TRBJ1-3; D ambiguous. Trimming left V 1 base short and J 2 bases short, with 10 bases between. The CDR3 sequence is 15 residues long. Germline CDR1 and CDR2: SGHRS and YFSETQ. The CDR3 here is CASSLSTGPGNTIYF. The CDR3 DNA reads TGCGCCAGCAGCTTGAGCACGGGCCCTGGAAACACCATATATTTT. Filled out from reference TRBV5-1 and TRBJ1-3, the complete variable domain reads KAGVTQTPRYLIKTRGQQVTLSCSPISGHRSVSWYQQTPGQGLQFLFEYFSETQRNKGNFPGRFSGRQFSNSRSEMNVSTLELGDSALYLCASSLSTGPGNTIYFGEGSWLTVV.

This chain links TRBV12-3 or TRBV12-4 with TRBJ2-7; D gene uncertain. The CDR3 totals 11 residues. The germline V and J ends were trimmed by 2 bases and 2 bases, with 1 base remaining between them. CDR3 residues: CASSLTYEQYF. CDR3 in DNA: TGTGCCAGCAGTTTAACCTACGAGCAGTACTTC.

This sequence joins TRBV4-1 and TRBJ1-2; D ambiguous. The germline CDR1 and CDR2 sequences are MGHRA and YSYEKL. Between the trimmed V and J ends, which lost 3 bases and 6 bases, there was a span of 11 bases. The length of the CDR3 is 13 residues. CDR3 loop: CASSHKILNGYTF. The CDR3, as DNA: TGCGCCAGCAGCCATAAGATTCTAAATGGCTACACCTTC.

CDR3 DNA sequence: TGTGCCAGCAGCCGGCAGACCTACGAGCAGTACTTC. Protein: CASSRQTYEQYF. This chain links TRBV7-8 with TRBJ2-7; D ambiguous. Per the germline V gene, CDR1 is SGHVS and CDR2 is FQNEAQ. The CDR3 runs 12 residues. Trimming left V 5 bases short and J 2 bases short, with 7 bases between.

The chain couples TRBV11-2 to TRBJ2-2; the match to TRBD1 covers 11 bases. In germline, CDR1 is SGHAT, CDR2 FQNNGV. J gave up 0 bases and V 1 base, and 1 base lay outside the gene matches. The CDR3 has 17 residues. The CDR3 region is CASSLVGQGANTGELFF. CDR3 coding DNA: TGTGCCAGCAGCTTAGTGGGACAGGGGGCGAACACCGGGGAGCTGTTTTTT.

This clone occurred a few times. The rearrangement links TRBV5-1 to TRBJ1-3; D gene ambiguous. Germline V gene lookup returns CDR1 SGHRS and CDR2 YFSETQ. The germline V and J ends were trimmed by 0 bases and 3 bases, with 7 bases remaining between them. This CDR3 spans 14 amino acids. CDR3 DNA: TGCGCCAGCAGCTTGGAAGGCGGTGGAAACACCATATATTTT. Protein: CASSLEGGGNTIYF.

V is TRBV4-1 and J is TRBJ2-3; TRBD2 is a possible D gene (5 bases). The V gene's germline CDR1 is MGHRA and CDR2 YSYEKL. This CDR3 contains 15 residues. The V and J ends lost 4 bases and 2 bases respectively, with 13 bases between them. Here the CDR3 reads CASSPSGLSTDTQYF. In DNA form, the CDR3 reads TGCGCCAGCAGCCCTTCTGGACTTTCCACAGATACGCAGTATTTT.

The chain combines TRBV5-1 with TRBJ1-4; the match to TRBD1 covers 9 bases. The CDR3 runs to 16 residues. Germline loops: CDR1 SGHRS, CDR2 YFSETQ. With 0 bases clipped from V and 6 bases from J, the junction kept 6 bases outside the gene matches. CDR3 residues: CASSLVGTGRDEKLFF. CDR3 DNA sequence: TGCGCCAGCAGCTTGGTCGGGACAGGGCGGGATGAAAAACTGTTTTTT.

The chain uses TRBV6-5 and TRBJ1-5, with 8 bases lining up with TRBD1. Trimming removed 5 bases from V and 3 bases from J; junction bases left unmatched: 6. CDR1 is MNHEY and CDR2 is SVGAGI in the germline V gene. The CDR3 is 15 residues long. CDR3 region: CASSLTGGSNQPQHF. The CDR3 DNA reads as TGTGCCAGCAGTCTCACAGGGGGATCCAATCAGCCCCAGCATTTT.

This chain joins TRBV7-9 and TRBJ1-3, with a weak D call TRBD1 (6 bases). Germline V gene sequence: CDR1 SEHNR, CDR2 FQNEAQ (reference sequence). The CDR3 is made up of 14 amino acids. The V end lost 6 bases, the J end lost 4 bases, and 13 bases lay between the germline ends. CDR3 amino acids: CASSTQGDGNTIYF. The CDR3 coding sequence is TGTGCCAGCAGTACACAGGGAGACGGAAACACCATATATTTT.

The count of this clone is one. The chain has TRBV6-2 or TRBV6-3 and TRBJ2-1; a possible D gene is TRBD1 (5 bases). This CDR3 has 12 residues. V lost 6 bases and J lost 12, with 15 bases in between. CDR1 is MNHEY, CDR2 SVGEGT, per germline. The CDR3 DNA reads TGTGCCAGCAGCCCGACAGTTTTCGTGCAGTTCTTC. It codes for CASSPTVFVQFF.

This sequence joins TRBV29-1 and TRBJ2-1, with a possible D match to TRBD2 (5 bases). The germline V gene encodes CDR1 SQVTM and CDR2 ANQGSEA. This CDR3 has 14 amino acids. V lost 7 bases and J lost 6, with 19 bases in between. The CDR3 nucleotides read TGCAGCGGAGGAACGGACTTACTCCGCAATGAGCAGTTCTTC. Encoded protein: CSGGTDLLRNEQFF.

The CDR3 coding sequence is TGCGCCAGCAGCTTGGCTCTGGATACCGGGGAGCTGTTTTTT. Its translation: CASSLALDTGELFF. J is TRBJ2-2 and V is TRBV5-1; no reliable D call. This CDR3 contains 14 residues. Germline V gives CDR1 SGHRS, CDR2 YFSETQ. Trimming took off 0 bases at V and 5 bases at J, with 8 bases between the two ends.

The gene calls are TRBV6-5 and TRBJ1-2, with 8 nucleotides matching TRBD1. The CDR3 extends over 14 amino acids. The V gene end was trimmed by 9 bases and the J gene end by 4 bases; junction bases not matched to a gene: 10. Germline CDR1 reads MNHEY; CDR2 reads SVGAGI. The CDR3 region has the DNA TGTGCCAGTCACGACAGGGGAGCGGGCTATGGCTACACCTTC. It is translated as CASHDRGAGYGYTF.

This chain uses TRBV2 with TRBJ2-5, with TRBD2 identical over 9 bases. CDR3 length equals 17 residues. The germline gives CDR1 SNHLY, CDR2 FYNNEI. J was trimmed by 4 bases and V by 4 bases; bases with no gene match: 13. The CDR3 region is CASSVRFFGTSLETQYF. The CDR3 nucleotides are TGTGCCAGCAGTGTTCGATTTTTCGGGACTAGCTTAGAGACCCAGTACTTC.

The CDR3 DNA is TGTGCCAGTAGTTGGGACTCCTTCTACAATGAGCAGTTCTTC. Protein: CASSWDSFYNEQFF. J is TRBJ2-1 and V is TRBV19; tentatively, D is TRBD2 (6 bases). The V end was cut by 5 bases, the J end by 3 bases, with 11 bases between. The germline V gene has CDR1 LNHDA and CDR2 SQIVND (reference sequence). The CDR3 is made up of 14 amino acids.

V is TRBV7-6 and J is TRBJ1-5, with D possibly TRBD1 on 5 matching bases. V dropped 1 base and J dropped 1 base, with 8 bases sitting between them. The CDR3 extends over 15 amino acids. The germline CDR1 and CDR2 sequences are SGHVS and FNYEAQ. CDR3 protein: CASSLGQKSNQPQHF. In DNA, the CDR3 is TGTGCCAGCAGCTTAGGACAGAAAAGCAATCAGCCCCAGCATTTT.

This clone appeared a few times. The chain couples TRBV28 to TRBJ1-5; the D is unclear. In germline, CDR1 is MDHEN, CDR2 SYDVKM. V lost 5 bases and J 6 bases, leaving 20 bases between the germline ends. The CDR3 is made up of 16 amino acids. The CDR3 DNA sequence: TGTGCCAGCAGTACGGCGGCAACTATTATTTCTCAGCCCCAGCATTTT. Its translation is CASSTAATIISQPQHF.

CDR3 DNA: TGTGCCAGCAGTTATGAACGTACAGGGTCCGGTAATTCACCCCTCCACTTT. Its translation: CASSYERTGSGNSPLHF. V usage is TRBV28 and J usage is TRBJ1-6; D might be TRBD1 (6 bases). Germline values: CDR1 MDHEN, CDR2 SYDVKM. Trimming left V 4 bases short and J 6 bases short, with 19 bases between. The CDR3 contains 17 residues.

The chain carries TRBV10-1 and TRBJ1-1; the D gene is possibly TRBD1 (6 bases). CDR1 is WNHNN, CDR2 SYGVQD, per germline (reference sequence). The CDR3 contains 13 residues. V lost 6 bases and J 5 bases, leaving 13 bases between the germline ends. CDR3 bases: TGCGCCAGCAGCCCCGGAAGGGGGACTGAAGCTTTCTTT. Translation: CASSPGRGTEAFF.